Each of the 17 T cell receptor beta chains below was sequenced from the same sample in a study of CD8 T cells in ankylosing spondylitis. TCRdb re-called the 5' RACE reads with MiXCR, one entry per CDR3 protein. Of 350,000 or so distinct CDR3 sequences detected, around 10% appear once; the ten largest clones hold roughly 9%. The sequenced sample was blood, either unsorted or a sorted T cell fraction (not recorded which). These receptors were taken from a female donor with ankylosing spondylitis or in good health (not recorded which).

This clonotype was found many times. V gene TRBV6-1 combines with J gene TRBJ2-1; 12 bases agree with TRBD2. J was trimmed by 5 bases and V by 4 bases; bases with no gene match: 9. This CDR3 contains 17 residues. Germline values: CDR1 MNHNS, CDR2 SASEGT. The chain's CDR3 is CASSATSGGLVHNEQFF. Written as DNA, the CDR3 is TGTGCCAGCAGTGCTACTAGCGGGGGGCTGGTCCACAATGAGCAGTTCTTC.

The chain combines TRBV21-1 with TRBJ2-5; TRBD1, as called in the table, went unchecked against the DNA. TRBV21-1 has pseudogene status. This CDR3 has 16 amino acids. The CDR3 loop reads CASSKGVSGGDKTQYF. The CDR3 DNA follows: TGTGCCAGCAGCAAAGGGGTTAGCGGGGGCGATAAGACCCAGTACTTC.

This clonotype was seen at least ten times. J is TRBJ2-2 and V is TRBV7-2; D might be TRBD1 (6 bases). V was cut by 1 base and J by 7 bases, with 10 bases left in between. CDR1 and CDR2 (germline): SGHTA, FQGNSA. This CDR3 contains 14 residues. CDR3 sequence: CASSLVRGVGELFF. Here the CDR3 DNA reads TGTGCCAGCAGCTTAGTCAGGGGAGTCGGGGAGCTGTTTTTT.

This clonotype has a handful of counts. The rearrangement joins TRBV7-9 to TRBJ2-1; 7 nucleotides agree with TRBD2. The CDR3 totals 16 residues. Germline loops: CDR1 SEHNR, CDR2 FQNEAQ (reference sequence). The V and J ends lost 5 bases and 3 bases, in that order; junction bases with no gene match: 10. The CDR3: CASSPSGKRGYNEQFF. DNA for the CDR3: TGTGCCAGCAGCCCGTCGGGGAAGCGGGGCTACAATGAGCAGTTCTTC.

This clonotype was seen repeatedly, ten times or more. This chain links TRBV24-1 with TRBJ2-3; a weak D match, TRBD1 (6 bases). Germline V gene lookup returns CDR1 KGHDR and CDR2 SFDVKD. The V end lost 9 bases, the J end lost 3 bases, and 12 bases lay between the germline ends. CDR3 size: 13 residues. The chain's CDR3 is CATGRDTTDTQYF. Here the CDR3 DNA reads TGTGCCACCGGCCGGGACACGACAGATACGCAGTATTTT.

This clonotype has ten or more counts. V is TRBV7-2 and J is TRBJ2-5, with D uncertain. Between the trimmed V and J ends, which lost 7 bases and 1 base, there was a span of 7 bases. This CDR3 spans 12 amino acids. Looked up from germline, CDR1 is SGHTA and CDR2 is FQGNSA. The CDR3 reads CASTNPQETQYF. DNA for the CDR3: TGTGCCAGCACCAACCCCCAAGAGACCCAGTACTTC. The whole variable domain, filled in from reference TRBV7-2 and TRBJ2-5, reads GAGVSQSPSNKVTEKGKDVELRCDPISGHTALYWYRQSLGQGLEFLIYFQGNSAPDKSGLPSDRFSAERTGGSVSTLTIQRTQQEDSAVYLCASTNPQETQYFGPGTRLLVL.

The rearrangement joins TRBV19 to TRBJ2-5, with 8 bases fitting TRBD1. Germline CDR1 LNHDA, CDR2 SQIVND (reference sequence). This CDR3 spans 16 amino acids. Losses at the gene ends were 4 bases for V and 5 bases for J; bases not matched to a gene: 12. The CDR3 loop is CASSTGDRRLMETQYF. CDR3 bases: TGTGCCAGTAGTACTGGGGACAGGAGGCTTATGGAGACCCAGTACTTC.

This clonotype was seen repeatedly, ten times or more. The CDR3 nucleotides are TGTGCCAGCAGCTTGGGGGCCTCTGCGGGAGAGCAGTACTTC. Translating it yields CASSLGASAGEQYF. The V call is TRBV7-2, the J call TRBJ2-7; D assignment may be TRBD1 or TRBD2 (6 bases each). V lost 3 bases and J 7 bases, leaving 16 bases between the germline ends. The CDR3 consists of 14 residues. CDR1 is SGHTA, CDR2 FQGNSA, per germline.

In its sample, this clonotype was seen many times. The chain combines TRBV6-2 or TRBV6-3 with TRBJ2-7; TRBD2 matches at 13 bases. The V segment lost 7 bases and the J segment 5 bases; nucleotides outside the gene matches: 14. There are 17 residues in the CDR3. Germline-derived CDR1 and CDR2 are MNHEY and SVGEGT. The CDR3 loop is CASTPLRGLAGENEQYF. The CDR3 coding sequence is TGTGCCAGCACCCCATTGAGAGGACTAGCGGGAGAGAACGAGCAGTACTTC.

This clonotype was counted at least ten times. This rearrangement joins TRBV12-3 or TRBV12-4 to TRBJ1-1; D not certain. The CDR3 loop spans 14 amino acids. The germline V and J ends were trimmed by 7 bases and 0 bases, with 12 bases remaining between them. This CDR3 reads CASTPGALNTEAFF. The CDR3 DNA reads TGTGCCAGCACCCCGGGTGCATTGAACACTGAAGCTTTCTTT.

Points on this clonotype: With a much larger clone just one base away, this may be a read error. The chain links TRBV27 to TRBJ2-1; TRBD1 aligns across 9 bases. V was pared by 7 bases and J by 3 bases, with 10 bases of the junction left unmatched. Germline lookup yields CDR1 MNHEY and CDR2 SMNVEV (reference sequence). This CDR3 region has 16 residues. The CDR3 region is CASKSFGTGFYNEQFF. CDR3 coding DNA: TGTGCCAGCAAATCTTTCGGGACAGGGTTCTACAATGAGCAGTTCTTC.

The V gene is TRBV7-2, the J gene TRBJ2-2; 9 bases fit TRBD1. The V gene end was trimmed by 5 bases and the J gene end by 8 bases; junction bases not matched to a gene: 6. The CDR3 sequence is 14 residues long. CDR1 is SGHTA and CDR2 is FQGNSA in the germline V gene. The CDR3 here is CASSPRQGGGELFF. As DNA, the CDR3 is TGTGCCAGCAGCCCTCGACAGGGGGGAGGGGAGCTGTTTTTT.

This clonotype was recorded at least ten times. The chain recombines TRBV5-1 with TRBJ1-4, with unresolved D. Germline CDR1 reads SGHRS; CDR2 reads YFSETQ. Deletions cut 4 bases from V and 7 bases from J, with 14 bases between. The CDR3 runs 14 residues. The CDR3 DNA sequence: TGCGCCAGCAGCGTCCGGTCGGGAAGTGAAAAACTGTTTTTT. Translating it yields CASSVRSGSEKLFF.

This clonotype was seen many times. The CDR3 loop reads CASYHGLQETQYF. DNA of the CDR3: TGTGCCAGCTATCACGGACTCCAAGAGACCCAGTACTTC. The chain recombines TRBV6-1 with TRBJ2-5, with D possibly matching TRBD2 (5 bases). Germline values: CDR1 MNHNS, CDR2 SASEGT. CDR3 length: 13 amino acids. Trimming left V 8 bases short and J 1 base short, with 11 bases between.

This clonotype was counted a few times. The rearrangement links TRBV20-1 to TRBJ2-1; TRBD2 matches 7 bases. Germline V gives CDR1 DFQATT, CDR2 SNEGSKA (reference sequence). J was trimmed by 0 bases and V by 6 bases; bases with no gene match: 5. The CDR3 loop spans 14 amino acids. This CDR3 is CSAPGRGSYNEQFF. In DNA, the CDR3 is TGCAGTGCCCCTGGGAGGGGCTCCTACAATGAGCAGTTCTTC.

The chain links TRBV7-2 to TRBJ2-1; D is unresolved. Germline V gene data show CDR1 as SGHTA and CDR2 as FQGNSA. The CDR3 spans 12 residues. The germline V and J ends were trimmed by 1 base and 13 bases, with 11 bases remaining between them. In nucleotides, the CDR3 is TGTGCCAGCAGCTTAGATCTGAACCGACAGTTCTTC. Its translation: CASSLDLNRQFF.

This clonotype has at least ten counts. This chain connects TRBV20-1 to TRBJ1-1; D is perhaps TRBD1 (5 bases). Germline loops: CDR1 DFQATT, CDR2 SNEGSKA (reference sequence). V lost 6 bases to trimming and J lost 0 bases, with 11 bases between them. CDR3 length: 13 amino acids. In DNA form, the CDR3 reads TGCAGTGCCGGACAACTCATGAACACTGAAGCTTTCTTT. Its translation is CSAGQLMNTEAFF.